The present TCR beta chain was sequenced within a study of blood T cells in healthy people across ages. Study results and caveats: Diversity figures derived from one million T cells were judged to underestimate the true value.

Through a sample-barcoded 5' primer and a J-beta primer mix, a second PCR was run for 7 to 11 cycles. TCRdb re-called the 5' RACE reads with MiXCR, one entry per CDR3 protein. The table includes approximately 320,000 distinct CDR3 sequences, 27% detected once. Regarding this clonotype: The antigen remains unidentified.

There are 13 residues in the CDR3. Germline V gene sequence: CDR1 SGHAT, CDR2 FQNNGV. V was trimmed by 2 bases and J by 6 bases, leaving 7 bases between them. This receptor was obtained from a woman aged 70-85 years in good health. Material: blood. This chain links TRBV11-2 with TRBJ2-2, with D hard to call. The DNA for the CDR3 is TGTGCCAGCAGCTTAAGAGTATCCGGGGAGCTGTTTTTT. This codes for CASSLRVSGELFF.